Listed below are T cell receptor beta chains from one sample, sequenced in a study of control samples from healthy donors and cancer patients. Sequenced by immunoSEQ multiplex PCR; TCRdb stores in-frame clones only, minus some. The sample lists 120,000 to 150,000 clones, 91% occurring once. Sequencing input: blood. These TCRs come from a man aged 25 to 40 in good health. CDR3s include the opening cysteine and the closing phenylalanine or tryptophan. Fields, in order: V gene, J gene, clone size, D gene, CDR3 protein, CDR3 DNA. D genes are given only for firm matches. Clone size appears in some rows only: once, few, many, or a class for an expanded clone.

>TRBV1|TRBJ1-4|many|NA
CTSSQDGLGTLGSQEKLFF
TGCACCAGCAGCCAAGATGGGCTAGGTACCCTCGGATCCCAAGAAAAACTGTTTTTT
>TRBV7-9|TRBJ2-7|NA|TRBD1
CASSQSGQPYEQYF
TGTGCCAGCAGCCAGTCGGGACAGCCTTACGAGCAGTACTTC
>TRBV25-1|TRBJ1-5|NA|NA
CASSDGNQPQHF
TGTGCCAGCAGTGACGGCAATCAGCCCCAGCATTTT
>TRBV11-3|TRBJ2-1|NA|NA
CASSSRGATVEQFF
TGTGCCAGCAGCTCCCGGGGGGCTACGGTTGAGCAGTTCTTC
>TRBV5-1|TRBJ1-4|NA|TRBD1
CASSLLTGQNGKLFF
TGCGCCAGCAGCTTATTGACAGGGCAGAATGGAAAACTGTTTTTT
>TRBV4-1|TRBJ1-2|NA|TRBD1
CASSQELEDRGHGYTF
TGCGCCAGCAGCCAAGAGTTGGAGGACAGGGGGCACGGCTACACCTTC
>TRBV24-1|TRBJ2-1|NA|TRBD1
CATSPRDSSYNEQFF
TGTGCCACCAGTCCCCGGGACAGTTCCTACAATGAGCAGTTCTTC
>TRBV11-2|TRBJ1-2|NA|NA
CASSATRGYTF
TGTGCCAGCAGCGCCACCAGGGGCTACACCTTC
>TRBV6-1|TRBJ2-1|NA|NA
CASSESRLGGVDEQFF
TGTGCCAGCAGTGAAAGTAGATTAGGAGGGGTCGATGAGCAGTTCTTC
>TRBV5-1|TRBJ1-6|NA|NA
CASSLVAEDSPLHF
TGCGCCAGCAGCTTGGTTGCAGAGGATTCACCCCTCCACTTT
>TRBV18|TRBJ2-2|NA|TRBD1
CASSRDRDRGVTGELFF
TGTGCCAGCTCAAGAGACCGGGACAGGGGGGTCACCGGGGAGCTGTTTTTT
>TRBV7-9|TRBJ2-1|NA|TRBD2
CASSLRASGGAAAEQFF
TGTGCCAGCTCTCTTCGGGCTAGCGGGGGGGCTGCCGCTGAGCAGTTCTTC
>TRBV10-2|TRBJ1-2|NA|NA
CASSEGGIGGYTF
TGCGCCAGCAGTGAGGGAGGGATCGGTGGCTACACCTTC
>TRBV24-1|TRBJ1-5|NA|TRBD1
CATSADRVVQPQHF
TGTGCCACCAGTGCGGACAGGGTAGTTCAGCCCCAGCATTTT
>TRBV6-6|TRBJ1-6|NA|TRBD1
CASSPQGQGAPGNSPLHF
TGTGCCAGCAGTCCCCAGGGACAGGGGGCGCCTGGTAATTCACCCCTCCACTTT
>TRBV6-5|TRBJ1-1|few|NA
CASRHPQGMNTEAFF
TGTGCCAGCAGGCACCCACAGGGTATGAACACTGAAGCTTTCTTT
>TRBV6-5|TRBJ1-6|NA|NA
CASSNGPATLHF
TGTGCCAGCAGTAACGGGCCAGCGACACTCCACTTT
>TRBV2|TRBJ2-3|NA|NA
CASSDFLGTDTQYF
TGTGCCAGCAGTGACTTTCTCGGCACAGATACGCAGTATTTT
>TRBV27|TRBJ1-4|NA|TRBD1
CASSLTGTGSEKLFF
TGTGCCAGCAGTCTCACCGGGACAGGGAGTGAAAAACTGTTTTTT
>TRBV7-3|TRBJ2-3|NA|NA
CASSLGGGGSTDTQYF
TGTGCCAGCAGCCTGGGCGGCGGCGGGAGCACAGATACGCAGTATTTT
>TRBV6-1|TRBJ1-1|NA|TRBD1
CASSDQGQGDQAFF
TGTGCCAGCAGTGACCAGGGACAGGGAGACCAAGCTTTCTTT
>TRBV24-1|TRBJ1-2|NA|NA
CATSDSWALNGYTF
TGTGCCACCAGTGATTCTTGGGCCCTAAATGGCTACACCTTC
>TRBV7-9|TRBJ1-3|NA|TRBD1
CASSSDRGRNTIYF
TGTGCCAGCAGCTCGGACAGGGGTAGAAACACCATATATTTT
>TRBV7-8|TRBJ1-2|NA|NA
CASSLDTGYSGYTF
TGTGCCAGCAGCTTAGACACGGGTTACTCTGGCTACACCTTC
>TRBV12-5|TRBJ2-2|once|TRBD2
CASGSLAGGTGELFF
TGTGCTAGTGGTTCATTAGCGGGGGGGACCGGGGAGCTGTTTTTT
>TRBV5-8|TRBJ2-7|once|NA
CASSLGGPLDEQYF
TGTGCCAGCAGCTTGGGAGGACCTCTGGACGAGCAGTACTTC
>TRBV11-2|TRBJ2-3|NA|NA
CASSPRRQFQTDTQYF
TGTGCCAGCAGCCCACGAAGGCAGTTTCAAACAGATACGCAGTATTTT
>TRBV5-4|TRBJ1-1|NA|NA
CASSPNHPRREVVMNTEAFF
TGTGCCAGCAGCCCCAATCACCCACGGCGGGAGGTAGTTATGAACACTGAAGCTTTCTTT
>TRBV3-1/TRBV3-2|TRBJ1-6|NA|NA
CASSQDRRDPNSPLHF
TGTGCCAGCAGCCAAGATAGGAGGGATCCGAATTCACCCCTCCACTTT
>TRBV2|TRBJ1-5|NA|NA
CASSEAPDVYSNQPQHF
TGTGCCAGCAGTGAAGCGCCGGACGTATATAGCAATCAGCCCCAGCATTTT
>TRBV14|TRBJ2-7|NA|NA
CASSQPTEPYEQYF
TGTGCCAGCAGCCAGCCGACAGAACCCTACGAGCAGTACTTC
>TRBV29-1|TRBJ2-4|NA|NA
CSVDLGQGLAKNIQYF
TGCAGCGTTGATTTGGGGCAGGGTCTAGCCAAAAACATTCAGTACTTC
>TRBV5-4|TRBJ2-2|NA|TRBD2
CASSRSGGASGELFF
TGTGCCAGCAGCCGGAGCGGGGGGGCTTCCGGGGAGCTGTTTTTT
>TRBV7-8|TRBJ2-7|NA|NA
CASSHFQGTDEQYF
TGTGCCAGCAGCCATTTCCAGGGCACGGACGAGCAGTACTTC
>TRBV5-1|TRBJ2-1|few|NA
CASSLMDSGLEFF
TGCGCCAGCAGCTTAATGGATTCGGGACTGGAGTTCTTC